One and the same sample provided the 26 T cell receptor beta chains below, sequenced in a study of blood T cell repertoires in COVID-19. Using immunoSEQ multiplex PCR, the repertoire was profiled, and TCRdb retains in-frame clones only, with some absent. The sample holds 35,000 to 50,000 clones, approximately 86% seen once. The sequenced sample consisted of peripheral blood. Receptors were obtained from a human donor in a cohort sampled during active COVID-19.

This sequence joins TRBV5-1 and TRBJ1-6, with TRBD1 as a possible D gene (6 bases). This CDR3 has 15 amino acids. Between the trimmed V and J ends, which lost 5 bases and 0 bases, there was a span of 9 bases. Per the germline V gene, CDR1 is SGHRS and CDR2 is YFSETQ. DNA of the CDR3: TGCGCCAGCAGATCGGACAGCTCCTATAATTCACCCCTCCACTTT. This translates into CASRSDSSYNSPLHF.

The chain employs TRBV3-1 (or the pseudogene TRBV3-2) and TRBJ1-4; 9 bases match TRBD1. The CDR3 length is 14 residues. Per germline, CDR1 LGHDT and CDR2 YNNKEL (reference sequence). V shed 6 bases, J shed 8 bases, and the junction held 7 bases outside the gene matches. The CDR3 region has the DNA TGTGCCAGCAGTTCGACAGGGGGGGCAGAAAAACTGTTTTTT. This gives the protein CASSSTGGAEKLFF.

In DNA form, the CDR3 reads TGTGCCATCAGTCCCGAACTATACCGGGACAGGGGGGGCACAGATACGCAGTATTTT. Protein sequence: CAISPELYRDRGGTDTQYF. The rearrangement joins TRBV10-3 to TRBJ2-3; 11 nucleotides match TRBD1. The germline V gene has CDR1 ENHRY and CDR2 SYGVKD. J lost 1 base, V lost 5 bases, and 14 bases had no gene match. The CDR3 has 19 amino acids.

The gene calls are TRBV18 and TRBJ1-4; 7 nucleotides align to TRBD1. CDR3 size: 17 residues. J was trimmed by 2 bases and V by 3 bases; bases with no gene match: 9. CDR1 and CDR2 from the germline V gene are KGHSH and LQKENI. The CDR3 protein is CASSPRQGRATNEKLFF. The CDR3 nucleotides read TGTGCCAGCTCACCTCGACAGGGTAGAGCCACTAATGAAAAACTGTTTTTT.

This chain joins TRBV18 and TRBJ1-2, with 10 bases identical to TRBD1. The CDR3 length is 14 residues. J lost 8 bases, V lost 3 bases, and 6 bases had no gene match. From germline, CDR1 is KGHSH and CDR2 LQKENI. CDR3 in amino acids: CASSPRTGGGGYTF. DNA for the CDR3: TGTGCCAGCTCACCTAGGACAGGGGGTGGAGGCTACACCTTC. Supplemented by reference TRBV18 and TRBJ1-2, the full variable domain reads NAGVMQNPRHLVRRRGQEARLRCSPMKGHSHVYWYRQLPEEGLKFMVYLQKENIIDESGMPKERFSAEFPKEGPSILRIQQVVRGDSAAYFCASSPRTGGGGYTFGSGTRLTVV.

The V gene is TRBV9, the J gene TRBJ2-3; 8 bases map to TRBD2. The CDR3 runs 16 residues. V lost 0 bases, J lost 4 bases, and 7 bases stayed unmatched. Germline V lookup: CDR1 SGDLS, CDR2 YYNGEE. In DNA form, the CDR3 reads TGTGCCAGCAGCGTAGCCGTCGGGGGGGCATCAGATACGCAGTATTTT. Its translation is CASSVAVGGASDTQYF.

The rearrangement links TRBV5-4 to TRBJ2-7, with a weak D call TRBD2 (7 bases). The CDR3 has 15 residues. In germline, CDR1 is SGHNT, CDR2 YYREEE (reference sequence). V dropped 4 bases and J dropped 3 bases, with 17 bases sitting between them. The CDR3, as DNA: TGTGCCAGCAGCCCCGGTGGGAGGGGGATCTACGAGCAGTACTTC. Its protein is CASSPGGRGIYEQYF.

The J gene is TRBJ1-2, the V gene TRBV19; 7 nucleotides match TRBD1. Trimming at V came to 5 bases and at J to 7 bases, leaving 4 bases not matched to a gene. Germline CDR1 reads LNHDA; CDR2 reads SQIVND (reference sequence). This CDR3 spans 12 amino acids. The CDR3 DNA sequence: TGTGCCAGTAGTGGACACAGGGGTGGCTACACCTTC. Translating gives CASSGHRGGYTF.

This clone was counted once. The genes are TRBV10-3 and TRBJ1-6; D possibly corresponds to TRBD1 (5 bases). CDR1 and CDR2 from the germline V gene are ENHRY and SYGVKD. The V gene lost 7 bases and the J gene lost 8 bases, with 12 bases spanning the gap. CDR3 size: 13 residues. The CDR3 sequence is CAINGAADSPLHF. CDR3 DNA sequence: TGTGCCATCAATGGGGCGGCTGATTCACCCCTCCACTTT.

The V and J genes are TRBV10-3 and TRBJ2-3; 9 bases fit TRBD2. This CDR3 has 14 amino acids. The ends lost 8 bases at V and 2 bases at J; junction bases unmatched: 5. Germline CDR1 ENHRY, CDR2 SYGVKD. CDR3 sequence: CAIQAGGLTDTQYF. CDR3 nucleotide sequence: TGTGCCATCCAAGCGGGGGGCCTCACAGATACGCAGTATTTT.

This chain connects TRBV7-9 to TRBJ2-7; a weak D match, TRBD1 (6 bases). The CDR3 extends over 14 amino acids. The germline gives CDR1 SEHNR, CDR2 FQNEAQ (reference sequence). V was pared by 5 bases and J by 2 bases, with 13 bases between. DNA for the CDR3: TGTGCCAGCAGCCCCTTGGACAGACCCTACGAGCAGTACTTC. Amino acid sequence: CASSPLDRPYEQYF.

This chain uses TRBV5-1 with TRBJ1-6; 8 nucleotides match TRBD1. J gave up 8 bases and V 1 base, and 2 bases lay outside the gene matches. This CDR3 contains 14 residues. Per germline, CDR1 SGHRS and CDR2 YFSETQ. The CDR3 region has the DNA TGCGCCAGCAGCTTGACAGGGGGGGATTCACCCCTCCACTTT. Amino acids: CASSLTGGDSPLHF.

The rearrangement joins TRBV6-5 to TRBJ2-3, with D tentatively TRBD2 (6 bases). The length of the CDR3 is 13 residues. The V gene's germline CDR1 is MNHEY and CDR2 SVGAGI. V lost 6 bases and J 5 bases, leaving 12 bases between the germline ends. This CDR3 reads CASRRDWGDTQYF. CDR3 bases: TGTGCCAGCAGGAGGGACTGGGGAGATACGCAGTATTTT.

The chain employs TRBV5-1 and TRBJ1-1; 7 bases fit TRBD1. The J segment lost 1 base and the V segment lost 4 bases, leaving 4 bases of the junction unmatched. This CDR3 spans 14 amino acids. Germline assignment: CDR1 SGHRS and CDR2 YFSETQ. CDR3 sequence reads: CASSRQGQNTEAFF. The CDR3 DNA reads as TGCGCCAGCAGCCGACAGGGTCAGAACACTGAAGCTTTCTTT.

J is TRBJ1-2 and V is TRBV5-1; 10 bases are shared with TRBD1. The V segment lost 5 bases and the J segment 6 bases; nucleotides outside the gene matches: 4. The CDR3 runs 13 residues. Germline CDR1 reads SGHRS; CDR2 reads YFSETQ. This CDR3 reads CASRSGTGDGYTF. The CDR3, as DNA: TGCGCCAGCAGGTCCGGGACAGGGGATGGCTACACCTTC.

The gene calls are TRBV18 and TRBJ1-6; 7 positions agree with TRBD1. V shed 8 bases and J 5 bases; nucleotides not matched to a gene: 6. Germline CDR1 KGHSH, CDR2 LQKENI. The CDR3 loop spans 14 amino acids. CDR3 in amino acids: CASRRQGDNSPLHF. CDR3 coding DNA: TGTGCCAGCCGCCGACAGGGTGATAATTCACCCCTCCACTTT.

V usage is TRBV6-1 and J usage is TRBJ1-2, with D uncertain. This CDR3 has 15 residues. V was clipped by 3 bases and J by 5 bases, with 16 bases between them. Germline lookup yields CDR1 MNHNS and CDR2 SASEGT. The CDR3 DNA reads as TGTGCCAGCAGTGAGCAGGCCGCAGGACTGTATGGCTACACCTTC. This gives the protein CASSEQAAGLYGYTF.

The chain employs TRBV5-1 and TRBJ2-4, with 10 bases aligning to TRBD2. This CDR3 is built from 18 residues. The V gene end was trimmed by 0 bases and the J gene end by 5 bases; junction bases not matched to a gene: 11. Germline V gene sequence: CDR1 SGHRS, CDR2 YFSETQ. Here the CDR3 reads CASSLGYRAGGPENIQYF. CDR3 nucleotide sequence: TGCGCCAGCAGCTTGGGCTACCGAGCGGGGGGGCCTGAAAACATTCAGTACTTC.

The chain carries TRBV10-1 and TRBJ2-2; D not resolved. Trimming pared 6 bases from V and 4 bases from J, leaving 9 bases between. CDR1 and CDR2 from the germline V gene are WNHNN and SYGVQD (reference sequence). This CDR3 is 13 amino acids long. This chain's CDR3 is CASSRDTTGELFF. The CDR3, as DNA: TGCGCCAGCAGCCGAGACACCACCGGGGAGCTGTTTTTT.

The CDR3 DNA follows: TGTGCCAGCTCACCGCTACAGAGGGATGAAGCTTTCTTT. It translates to CASSPLQRDEAFF. The chain is built from TRBV18 and TRBJ1-1; no clear D gene. The CDR3 length is 13 residues. Per germline, CDR1 KGHSH and CDR2 LQKENI. Trimming shortened V by 3 bases and J by 7 bases, and 12 bases separated the two germline ends.

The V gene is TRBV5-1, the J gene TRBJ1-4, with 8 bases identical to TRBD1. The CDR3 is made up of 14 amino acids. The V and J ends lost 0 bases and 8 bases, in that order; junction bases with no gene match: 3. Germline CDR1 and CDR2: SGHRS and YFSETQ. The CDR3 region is CASSLGTGKEKLFF. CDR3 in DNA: TGCGCCAGCAGCTTGGGGACAGGGAAAGAAAAACTGTTTTTT.

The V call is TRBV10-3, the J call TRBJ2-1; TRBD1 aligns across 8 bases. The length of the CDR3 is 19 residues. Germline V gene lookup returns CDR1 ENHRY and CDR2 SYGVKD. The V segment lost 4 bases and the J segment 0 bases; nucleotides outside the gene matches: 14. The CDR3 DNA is TGTGCCATCAGTGGTCCGGAGGTCAGACAGGGGAGCTCCTACAATGAGCAGTTCTTC. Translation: CAISGPEVRQGSSYNEQFF.

The CDR3 region is CSVGSAGDEQYF. Here the CDR3 DNA reads TGCAGCGTTGGCTCAGCGGGGGACGAGCAGTACTTC. The V call is TRBV29-1, the J call TRBJ2-7; 8 nucleotides line up with TRBD2. The trim removed 4 bases at V and 5 bases at J, leaving 4 bases unmatched. The CDR3 runs to 12 residues. Germline-derived CDR1 and CDR2 are SQVTM and ANQGSEA.

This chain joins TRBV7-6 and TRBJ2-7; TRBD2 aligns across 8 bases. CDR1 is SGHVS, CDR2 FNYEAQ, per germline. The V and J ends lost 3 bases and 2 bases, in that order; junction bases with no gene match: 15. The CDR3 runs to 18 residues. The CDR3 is CASSLSGGGGSGAYEQYF. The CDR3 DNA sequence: TGTGCCAGCAGCTTGTCAGGCGGGGGCGGTAGCGGGGCCTACGAGCAGTACTTC.

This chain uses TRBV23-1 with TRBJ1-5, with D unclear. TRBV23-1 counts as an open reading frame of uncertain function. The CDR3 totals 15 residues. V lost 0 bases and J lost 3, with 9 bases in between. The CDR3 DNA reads TGCGCCAGCAGTCAATCGGCGCAGGACAATCAGCCCCAGCATTTT. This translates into CASSQSAQDNQPQHF.

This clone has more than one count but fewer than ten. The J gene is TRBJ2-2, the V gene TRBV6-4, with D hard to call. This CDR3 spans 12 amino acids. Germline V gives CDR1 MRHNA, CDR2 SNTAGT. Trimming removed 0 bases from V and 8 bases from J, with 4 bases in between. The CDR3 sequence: CASSDSRGELFF. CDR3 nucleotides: TGTGCCAGCAGTGACTCCCGGGGGGAGCTGTTTTTT.